The 26 T cell receptor beta chains in this list originate from one sample, sequenced in a study of T cell changes during pregnancy in multiple sclerosis. Produced via immunoSEQ multiplex PCR; TCRdb's table is partial and in-frame only. This table holds 88,000 or so clones, about 91% found once. The sample was peripheral blood, taken before pregnancy. The receptors stem from a female donor with multiple sclerosis, enrolled in a pregnancy study.

This chain joins TRBV27 and TRBJ1-5; no clear D. Germline CDR1 MNHEY, CDR2 SMNVEV (reference sequence). Trimming took 3 bases from V and 6 from J, leaving 15 bases between them. The CDR3 is 15 residues long. The CDR3 nucleotides read TGTGCCAGCAGTTTGGTGGGAGGAGAGGGTCAGCCCCAGCATTTT. Translated: CASSLVGGEGQPQHF.

V usage is TRBV11-2 and J usage is TRBJ2-5; 15 positions agree with TRBD2. With V trimmed by 5 bases and J by 4 bases, 8 bases remained unmatched. The CDR3 is 17 amino acids. CDR1 and CDR2 from the germline V gene are SGHAT and FQNNGV. The CDR3 spells CASSPGLAGGFPETQYF. Here the CDR3 DNA reads TGTGCCAGCAGCCCCGGACTAGCGGGGGGGTTCCCAGAGACCCAGTACTTC. The full variable domain, its missing parts supplied by reference TRBV11-2 and TRBJ2-5, is EAGVAQSPRYKIIEKRQSVAFWCNPISGHATLYWYQQILGQGPKLLIQFQNNGVVDDSQLPKDRFSAERLKGVDSTLKIQPAKLEDSAVYLCASSPGLAGGFPETQYFGPGTRLLVL.

The chain has TRBV27 and TRBJ2-7; TRBD1 matches at 7 bases. V shed 0 bases and J 2 bases; nucleotides not matched to a gene: 7. Germline-derived CDR1 and CDR2 are MNHEY and SMNVEV (reference sequence). The CDR3 totals 16 residues. The CDR3 protein is CASSLSGTDEAYEQYF. The CDR3 nucleotides read TGTGCCAGCAGTTTATCAGGGACAGACGAAGCCTACGAGCAGTACTTC.

This rearrangement joins TRBV19 to TRBJ1-3; the match to TRBD1 covers 8 bases. Germline V gene data show CDR1 as LNHDA and CDR2 as SQIVND (reference sequence). The CDR3 consists of 15 residues. The V and J ends lost 3 bases and 2 bases, in that order; junction bases with no gene match: 3. In nucleotides, the CDR3 is TGTGCCAGTAGTATGGGGACAGGTCCTGGAAACACCATATATTTT. This sequence encodes CASSMGTGPGNTIYF. The full variable domain, in which reference TRBV19 and TRBJ1-3 provide the parts outside the CDR3, is DGGITQSPKYLFRKEGQNVTLSCEQNLNHDAMYWYRQDPGQGLRLIYYSQIVNDFQKGDIAEGYSVSREKKESFPLTVTSAQKNPTAFYLCASSMGTGPGNTIYFGEGSWLTVV.

J is TRBJ1-1 and V is TRBV27; D not resolved. Germline CDR1 is MNHEY and CDR2 is SMNVEV (reference sequence). Trimming left V 0 bases short and J 5 bases short, with 7 bases between. The CDR3 has 13 residues. The DNA for the CDR3 is TGTGCCAGCAGTTTATCGGACTGGACTGAAGCTTTCTTT. It specifies CASSLSDWTEAFF.

This clone was detected a few times. This chain links TRBV2 with TRBJ1-6; D perhaps matches TRBD1 (6 bases). In germline, CDR1 is SNHLY, CDR2 FYNNEI. This CDR3 has 15 residues. Trimming pared 6 bases from V and 9 bases from J, leaving 18 bases between. The CDR3 DNA reads as TGTGCCAGCAGCGTACAGGGTCTCCGGGGTTCACCCCTCCACTTT. Its protein product is CASSVQGLRGSPLHF.

The chain carries TRBV4-1 and TRBJ2-1, with 12 bases aligning to TRBD2. CDR1 MGHRA and CDR2 YSYEKL come from the germline V gene. The J segment lost 9 bases and the V segment lost 2 bases, leaving 8 bases of the junction unmatched. CDR3 size: 16 residues. CDR3 in amino acids: CASSQSGLAGIVEQFF. Here the CDR3 DNA reads TGCGCCAGCAGCCAATCAGGACTAGCGGGGATCGTTGAGCAGTTCTTC.

Only one count was recorded for this clone. The chain couples TRBV9 to TRBJ2-5, with TRBD2 matching over 12 bases. Looked up from germline, CDR1 is SGDLS and CDR2 is YYNGEE. CDR3 size: 15 residues. The V gene end was trimmed by 3 bases and the J gene end by 5 bases; junction bases not matched to a gene: 5. CDR3: CASSAASGGAETQYF. The CDR3 DNA reads as TGTGCCAGCAGCGCGGCTAGCGGGGGGGCCGAGACCCAGTACTTC.

This clone was detected only once. The rearrangement joins TRBV5-6 to TRBJ1-4; weak D call: TRBD1 (6 bases). V dropped 2 bases and J dropped 5 bases, with 16 bases sitting between them. The CDR3 runs 16 residues. From germline, CDR1 is SGHDT and CDR2 YYEEEE. In nucleotides, the CDR3 is TGTGCCAGCAGCTTATCTGTTAACAGGGAGAATGAAAAACTGTTTTTT. Translated, it gives CASSLSVNRENEKLFF.

This chain joins TRBV13 and TRBJ1-1, with D possibly TRBD1 on 5 matching bases. The CDR3 loop spans 17 amino acids. The germline CDR1 and CDR2 sequences are PRHDT and FYEKMQ (reference sequence). V lost 0 bases to trimming and J lost 9 bases, with 23 bases between them. The chain's CDR3 is CASSLGRRGKGSEKAFF. As DNA, the CDR3 is TGTGCCAGCAGCTTAGGCAGACGGGGGAAGGGGTCCGAAAAAGCTTTCTTT.

The gene calls are TRBV7-9 and TRBJ2-3, with D tentatively TRBD2 (6 bases). CDR1 and CDR2 (germline): SEHNR, FQNEAQ (reference sequence). This CDR3 has 15 residues. V lost 5 bases and J 0 bases, leaving 12 bases between the germline ends. As DNA, the CDR3 is TGTGCCAGCAGCACCGACGGGGGTAGCACAGATACGCAGTATTTT. Amino acid sequence: CASSTDGGSTDTQYF.

V is TRBV11-3 and J is TRBJ1-5; D is unresolved. Germline V gene lookup returns CDR1 SGHNT and CDR2 YENEEA. The CDR3 is 16 amino acids. With 7 bases removed from V and 0 bases from J, the gap between germline ends came to 16 bases. CDR3 region: CASITRPGNSNQPQHF. As DNA, the CDR3 is TGTGCCAGCATCACGAGGCCCGGAAATAGCAATCAGCCCCAGCATTTT.

The chain is built from TRBV4-2 and TRBJ1-1; maybe TRBD1 (5 bases). There are 16 residues in the CDR3. The V end was cut by 1 base, the J end by 0 bases, with 12 bases between. Germline assignment: CDR1 LGHNA and CDR2 YNFKEQ. In DNA, the CDR3 is TGTGCCAGCAGCCAAGGCCCCGGGGGATTGAACACTGAAGCTTTCTTT. Protein product: CASSQGPGGLNTEAFF.

The chain is built from TRBV27 and TRBJ1-2; D is unclear. The V end lost 5 bases, the J end lost 0 bases, and 16 bases lay between the germline ends. Germline-derived CDR1 and CDR2 are MNHEY and SMNVEV (reference sequence). The CDR3 is 16 residues long. The chain's CDR3 is CASSPLPGPANYGYTF. Here the CDR3 DNA reads TGTGCCAGCAGTCCCTTACCAGGCCCAGCTAACTATGGCTACACCTTC.

This chain connects TRBV7-6 to TRBJ2-2; 8 positions agree with TRBD2. With 3 bases clipped from V and 4 bases from J, the junction kept 4 bases outside the gene matches. Germline-derived CDR1 and CDR2 are SGHVS and FNYEAQ. The CDR3 consists of 15 residues. CDR3 nucleotide sequence: TGTGCCAGCAGCTTTACTAGCGGACTCACCGGGGAGCTGTTTTTT. It specifies CASSFTSGLTGELFF.

This clone has just one count. J is TRBJ2-2 and V is TRBV7-6, with a possible D match to TRBD2 (6 bases). In germline, CDR1 is SGHVS, CDR2 FNYEAQ. The CDR3 covers 17 residues. V was pared by 1 base and J by 0 bases, with 12 bases between. CDR3 sequence: CASSLVLAFANTGELFF. CDR3 sequence (DNA): TGTGCCAGCAGCTTAGTCCTAGCGTTCGCGAACACCGGGGAGCTGTTTTTT. The full variable domain, rest sourced from reference TRBV7-6 and TRBJ2-2, is GAGVSQSPRYKVTKRGQDVALRCDPISGHVSLYWYRQALGQGPEFLTYFNYEAQQDKSGLPNDRFSAERPEGSISTLTIQRTEQRDSAMYRCASSLVLAFANTGELFFGEGSRLTVL.

V is TRBV7-9 and J is TRBJ1-2; 7 nucleotides line up with TRBD1. This CDR3 is 14 amino acids long. Germline CDR1 SEHNR, CDR2 FQNEAQ (reference sequence). V lost 0 bases to trimming and J lost 4 bases; unmatched junction nucleotides: 2. The CDR3 sequence is CASSLATGPYGYTF. The CDR3, as DNA: TGTGCCAGCAGCTTAGCGACAGGGCCCTATGGCTACACCTTC.

The chain employs TRBV7-2 and TRBJ1-1, with 9 bases identical to TRBD1. J lost 1 base, V lost 4 bases, and 13 bases had no gene match. This CDR3 has 18 amino acids. Germline CDR1 reads SGHTA; CDR2 reads FQGNSA. The CDR3 coding sequence is TGTGCCAGCAGCTCGCTGGGAGGGACAGGGCGGGGGAACACTGAAGCTTTCTTT. Its translation is CASSSLGGTGRGNTEAFF. The variable domain in full, with the rest retrieved from reference TRBV7-2 and TRBJ1-1, is GAGVSQSPSNKVTEKGKDVELRCDPISGHTALYWYRQSLGQGLEFLIYFQGNSAPDKSGLPSDRFSAERTGGSVSTLTIQRTQQEDSAVYLCASSSLGGTGRGNTEAFFGQGTRLTVV.

The chain links TRBV6-4 to TRBJ2-6; the D gene is possibly TRBD1 (5 bases). Trimming shortened V by 0 bases and J by 0 bases, and 6 bases separated the two germline ends. The CDR3 has 16 residues. The germline V gene has CDR1 MRHNA and CDR2 SNTAGT. CDR3: CASSDSQASGANVLTF. The DNA for the CDR3 is TGTGCCAGCAGTGACTCACAGGCCTCTGGGGCCAACGTCCTGACTTTC.

The chain links TRBV5-6 to TRBJ1-3, with D possibly matching TRBD1 (5 bases). V lost 4 bases and J lost 4, with 18 bases in between. The CDR3 sequence is 16 residues long. CDR1 and CDR2 (germline): SGHDT, YYEEEE. The DNA for the CDR3 is TGTGCCAGCAGCGGAAGACCATCCGGGGGGGGAAACACCATATATTTT. It yields the protein CASSGRPSGGGNTIYF.

The gene calls are TRBV4-2 and TRBJ1-2; D not resolved. Trimming shortened V by 1 base and J by 4 bases, and 19 bases separated the two germline ends. Germline lookup yields CDR1 LGHNA and CDR2 YNFKEQ. The CDR3 contains 17 residues. This CDR3 reads CASSQAASDSGGYGYTF. Here the CDR3 DNA reads TGTGCCAGCAGCCAAGCTGCCTCGGACTCGGGTGGCTATGGCTACACCTTC.

The gene calls are TRBV9 and TRBJ2-5, with a possible D match to TRBD1 (5 bases). V was clipped by 1 base and J by 3 bases, with 10 bases between them. This CDR3 region has 14 residues. The germline gives CDR1 SGDLS, CDR2 YYNGEE. In nucleotides, the CDR3 is TGTGCCAGCAGCGTAACAGGCTTGGAAGAGACCCAGTACTTC. Residues: CASSVTGLEETQYF.

The chain has TRBV9 and TRBJ1-1; a weak D match, TRBD1 (6 bases). This CDR3 spans 12 amino acids. Germline V gives CDR1 SGDLS, CDR2 YYNGEE. V shed 4 bases and J shed 9 bases, with 13 bases lying between them. CDR3 coding DNA: TGTGCCAGCAGCCTGGGGCAGGGGAAAGCTTTCTTT. Translation: CASSLGQGKAFF. Drawing the rest from reference TRBV9 and TRBJ1-1, the complete variable domain is DSGVTQTPKHLITATGQRVTLRCSPRSGDLSVYWYQQSLDQGLQFLIQYYNGEERAKGNILERFSAQQFPDLHSELNLSSLELGDSALYFCASSLGQGKAFFGQGTRLTVV.

The chain is built from TRBV5-1 and TRBJ2-1; D perhaps matches TRBD1 (6 bases). CDR3 length: 15 amino acids. Germline V gene data show CDR1 as SGHRS and CDR2 as YFSETQ. V lost 0 bases and J lost 3, with 10 bases in between. The CDR3 DNA sequence: TGCGCCAGCAGCTTGGTGTCAGGGGTCTACAATGAGCAGTTCTTC. It is translated as CASSLVSGVYNEQFF.

This chain uses TRBV15 with TRBJ2-3; D may be TRBD1 (5 bases). V gave up 0 bases and J gave up 6 bases, with 25 bases separating them. The CDR3 covers 19 residues. Germline CDR1 reads LNHNV; CDR2 reads YYDKDF (reference sequence). CDR3 sequence reads: CATSRDLQGTREYIDTQYF. In DNA, the CDR3 is TGTGCCACCAGCAGAGATCTCCAGGGAACCCGAGAATACATCGATACGCAGTATTTT.

The chain joins TRBV5-1 to TRBJ1-1; D is undetermined. This CDR3 is built from 13 residues. The V and J ends lost 2 bases and 1 base respectively, with 6 bases between them. Per the germline V gene, CDR1 is SGHRS and CDR2 is YFSETQ. The CDR3 bases are TGCGCCAGCAGCTTATCTCCGAACACTGAAGCTTTCTTT. Translation gives CASSLSPNTEAFF.